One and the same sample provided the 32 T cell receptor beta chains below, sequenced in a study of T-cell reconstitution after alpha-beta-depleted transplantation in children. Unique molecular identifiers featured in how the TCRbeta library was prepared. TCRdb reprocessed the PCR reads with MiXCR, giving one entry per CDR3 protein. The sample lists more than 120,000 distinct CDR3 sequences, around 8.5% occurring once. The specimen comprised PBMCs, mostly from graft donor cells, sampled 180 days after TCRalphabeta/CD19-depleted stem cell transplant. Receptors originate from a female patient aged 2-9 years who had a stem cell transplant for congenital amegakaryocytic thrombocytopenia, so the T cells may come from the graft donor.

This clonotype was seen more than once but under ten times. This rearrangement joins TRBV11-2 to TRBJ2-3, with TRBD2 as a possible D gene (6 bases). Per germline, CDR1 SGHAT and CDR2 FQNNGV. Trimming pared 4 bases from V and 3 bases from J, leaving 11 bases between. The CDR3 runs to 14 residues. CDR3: CASSSTGVTDTQYF. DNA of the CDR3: TGTGCCAGCAGCTCAACGGGGGTTACAGATACGCAGTATTTT.

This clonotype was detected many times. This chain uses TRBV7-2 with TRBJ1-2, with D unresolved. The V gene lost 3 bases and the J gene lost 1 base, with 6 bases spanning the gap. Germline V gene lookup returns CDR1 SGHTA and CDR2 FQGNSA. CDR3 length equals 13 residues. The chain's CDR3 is CASSFSRNYGYTF. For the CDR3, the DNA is TGTGCCAGCAGCTTCAGCCGTAACTATGGCTACACCTTC. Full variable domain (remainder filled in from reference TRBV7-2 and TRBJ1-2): GAGVSQSPSNKVTEKGKDVELRCDPISGHTALYWYRQSLGQGLEFLIYFQGNSAPDKSGLPSDRFSAERTGGSVSTLTIQRTQQEDSAVYLCASSFSRNYGYTFGSGTRLTVV.

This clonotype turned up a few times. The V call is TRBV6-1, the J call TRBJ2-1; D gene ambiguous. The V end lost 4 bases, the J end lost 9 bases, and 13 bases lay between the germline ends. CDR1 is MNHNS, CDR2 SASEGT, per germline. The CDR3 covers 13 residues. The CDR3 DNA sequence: TGTGCCAGCAGTGCTTCTACGTCGGGTGAGCAGTTCTTC. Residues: CASSASTSGEQFF.

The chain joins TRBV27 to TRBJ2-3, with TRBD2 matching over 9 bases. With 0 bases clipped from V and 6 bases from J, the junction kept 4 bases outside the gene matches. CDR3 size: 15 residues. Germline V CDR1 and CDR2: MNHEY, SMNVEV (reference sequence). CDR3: CASSLSSSGRDTQYF. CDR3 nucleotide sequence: TGTGCCAGCAGTTTATCCTCCAGCGGGAGGGATACGCAGTATTTT.

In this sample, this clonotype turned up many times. The CDR3 loop is CASSLERGPVQETQYF. The CDR3 nucleotides are TGTGCCAGCAGCTTAGAGAGGGGCCCCGTCCAAGAGACCCAGTACTTC. This chain uses TRBV7-7 with TRBJ2-5; the D gene could be TRBD1 or TRBD2 (5 bases each). V was shortened by 1 base and J by 1 base, with 13 bases between the two germline ends. CDR1 and CDR2 (germline): SSHAT, FNYEAQ (reference sequence). The CDR3 sequence is 16 residues long.

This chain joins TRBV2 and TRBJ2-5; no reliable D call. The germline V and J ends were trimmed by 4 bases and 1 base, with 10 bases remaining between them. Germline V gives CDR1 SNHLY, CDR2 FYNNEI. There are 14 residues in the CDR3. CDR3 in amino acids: CASSVRHPQETQYF. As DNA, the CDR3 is TGTGCCAGCAGTGTTAGACATCCCCAAGAGACCCAGTACTTC.

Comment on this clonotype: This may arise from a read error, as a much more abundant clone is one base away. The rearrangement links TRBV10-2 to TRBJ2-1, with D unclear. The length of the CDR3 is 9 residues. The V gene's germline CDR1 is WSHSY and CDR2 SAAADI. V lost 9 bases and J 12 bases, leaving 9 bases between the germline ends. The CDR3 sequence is CARKDGQFF. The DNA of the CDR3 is TGCGCCAGAAAGGATGGGCAGTTCTTC.

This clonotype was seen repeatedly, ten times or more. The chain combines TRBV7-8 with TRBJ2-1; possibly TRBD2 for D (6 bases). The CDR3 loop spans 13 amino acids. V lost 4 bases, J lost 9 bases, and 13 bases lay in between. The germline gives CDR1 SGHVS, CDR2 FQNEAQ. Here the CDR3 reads CASSSPRGAEQFF. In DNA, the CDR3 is TGTGCCAGCAGCTCCCCCCGCGGGGCTGAGCAGTTCTTC.

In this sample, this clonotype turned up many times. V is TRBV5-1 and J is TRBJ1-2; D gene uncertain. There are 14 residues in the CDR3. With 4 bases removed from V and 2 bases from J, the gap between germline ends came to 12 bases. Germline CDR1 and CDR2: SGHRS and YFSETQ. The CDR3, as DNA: TGCGCCAGCAGCCCAGCGCTGGGGAACTATGGCTACACCTTC. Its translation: CASSPALGNYGYTF.

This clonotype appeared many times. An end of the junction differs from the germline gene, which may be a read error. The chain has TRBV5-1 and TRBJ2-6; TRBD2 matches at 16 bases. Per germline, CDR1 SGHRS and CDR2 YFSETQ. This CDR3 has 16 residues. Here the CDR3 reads CASSTGTSGRANVLTF. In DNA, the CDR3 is TGCGCCAGCAGCACCGGGACTAGCGGGAGGGCTAACGTCCTGACTTTC. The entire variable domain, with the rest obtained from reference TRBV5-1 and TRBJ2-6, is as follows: KAGVTQTPRYLIKTRGQQVTLSCSPISGHRSVSWYQQTPGQGLQFLFEYFSETQRNKGNFPGRFSGRQFSNSRSEMNVSTLELGDSALYLCASSTGTSGRANVLTFGAGSRLTVL.

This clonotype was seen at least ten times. This CDR3 is CSARAPMVEQYF. The DNA of the CDR3 is TGCAGTGCTAGAGCCCCAATGGTCGAGCAGTACTTC. The rearrangement joins TRBV20-1 to TRBJ2-7; no clear D. The germline gives CDR1 DFQATT, CDR2 SNEGSKA (reference sequence). V was cut by 1 base and J by 6 bases, with 10 bases left in between. The CDR3 loop spans 12 amino acids.

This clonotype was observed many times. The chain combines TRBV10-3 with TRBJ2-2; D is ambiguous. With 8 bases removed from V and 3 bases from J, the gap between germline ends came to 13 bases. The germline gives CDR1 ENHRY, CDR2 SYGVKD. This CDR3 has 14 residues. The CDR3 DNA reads TGTGCCATCCAGGACCCGGGTGACACCGGGGAGCTGTTTTTT. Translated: CAIQDPGDTGELFF.

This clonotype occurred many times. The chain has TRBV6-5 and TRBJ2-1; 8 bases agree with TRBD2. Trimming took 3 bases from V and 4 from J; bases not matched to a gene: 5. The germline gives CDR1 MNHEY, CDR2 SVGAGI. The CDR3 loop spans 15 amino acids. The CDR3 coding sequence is TGTGCCAGCAGTTATTTAGCGGGGCCTTACAATGAGCAGTTCTTC. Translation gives CASSYLAGPYNEQFF.

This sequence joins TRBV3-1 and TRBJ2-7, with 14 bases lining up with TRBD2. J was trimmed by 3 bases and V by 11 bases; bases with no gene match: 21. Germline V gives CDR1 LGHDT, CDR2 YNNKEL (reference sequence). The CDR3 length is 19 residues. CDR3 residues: CASSPRRAQGTSGSYEQYF. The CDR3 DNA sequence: TGTGCCTCCAGCCCGCGGAGGGCACAGGGGACTAGCGGGAGCTACGAGCAGTACTTC.

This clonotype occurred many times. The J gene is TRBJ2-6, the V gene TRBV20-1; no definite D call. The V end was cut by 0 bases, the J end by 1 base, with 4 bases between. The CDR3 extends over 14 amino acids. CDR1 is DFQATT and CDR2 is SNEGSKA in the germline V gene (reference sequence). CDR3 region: CSARDLSGANVLTF. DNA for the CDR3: TGCAGTGCTAGAGACCTTTCTGGGGCCAACGTCCTGACTTTC.

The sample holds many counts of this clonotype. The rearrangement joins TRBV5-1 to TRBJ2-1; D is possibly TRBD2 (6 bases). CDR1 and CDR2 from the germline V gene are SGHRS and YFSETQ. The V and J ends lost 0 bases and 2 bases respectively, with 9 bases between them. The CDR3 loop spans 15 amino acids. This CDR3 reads CASSLGAGTYNEQFF. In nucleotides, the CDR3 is TGCGCCAGCAGCTTGGGGGCGGGGACCTACAATGAGCAGTTCTTC.

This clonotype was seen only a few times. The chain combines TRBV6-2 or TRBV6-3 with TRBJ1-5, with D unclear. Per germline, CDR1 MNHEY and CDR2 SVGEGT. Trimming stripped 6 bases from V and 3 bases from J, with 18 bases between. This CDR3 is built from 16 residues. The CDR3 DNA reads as TGTGCCAGCAGACCCCTTGAGCAGACCCTCAATCAGCCCCAGCATTTT. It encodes CASRPLEQTLNQPQHF.

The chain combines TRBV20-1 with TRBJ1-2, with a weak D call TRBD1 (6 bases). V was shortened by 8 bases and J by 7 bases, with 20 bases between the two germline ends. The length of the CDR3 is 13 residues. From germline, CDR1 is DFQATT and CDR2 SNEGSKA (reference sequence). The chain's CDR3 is CSFHPGASRGYTF. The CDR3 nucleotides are TGCAGTTTCCATCCAGGGGCCTCTCGTGGCTACACCTTC.

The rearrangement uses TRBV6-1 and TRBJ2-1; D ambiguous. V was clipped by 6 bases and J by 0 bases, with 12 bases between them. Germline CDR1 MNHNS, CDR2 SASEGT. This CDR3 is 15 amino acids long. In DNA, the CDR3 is TGTGCCAGCAGCCGAGACCCCAGCTCCTACAATGAGCAGTTCTTC. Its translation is CASSRDPSSYNEQFF.

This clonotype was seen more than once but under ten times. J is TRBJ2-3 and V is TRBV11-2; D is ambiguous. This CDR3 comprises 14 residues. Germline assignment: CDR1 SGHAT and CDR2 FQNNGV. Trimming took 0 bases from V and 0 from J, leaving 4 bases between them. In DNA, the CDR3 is TGTGCCAGCAGCTTAGATTACAGCACAGATACGCAGTATTTT. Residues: CASSLDYSTDTQYF. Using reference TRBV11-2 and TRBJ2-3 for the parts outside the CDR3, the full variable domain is EAGVAQSPRYKIIEKRQSVAFWCNPISGHATLYWYQQILGQGPKLLIQFQNNGVVDDSQLPKDRFSAERLKGVDSTLKIQPAKLEDSAVYLCASSLDYSTDTQYFGPGTRLTVL.

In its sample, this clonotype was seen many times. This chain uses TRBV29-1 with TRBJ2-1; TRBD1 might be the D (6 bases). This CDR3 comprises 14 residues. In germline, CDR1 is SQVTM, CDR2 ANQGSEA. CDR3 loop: CTILWNRADNEQFF. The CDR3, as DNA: TGCACCATCCTATGGAACAGGGCCGACAATGAGCAGTTCTTC.

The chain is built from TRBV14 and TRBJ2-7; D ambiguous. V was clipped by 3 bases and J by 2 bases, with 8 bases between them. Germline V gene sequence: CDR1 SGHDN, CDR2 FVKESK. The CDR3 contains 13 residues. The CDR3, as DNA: TGTGCCAGCAGCCACATTACCACCTACGAGCAGTACTTC. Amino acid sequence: CASSHITTYEQYF.

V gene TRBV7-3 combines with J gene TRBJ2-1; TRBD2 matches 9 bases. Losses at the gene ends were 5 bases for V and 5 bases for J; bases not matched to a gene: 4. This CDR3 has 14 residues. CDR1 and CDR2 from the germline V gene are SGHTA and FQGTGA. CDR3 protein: CASSQKREDNEQFF. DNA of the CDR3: TGTGCCAGCAGCCAAAAGCGGGAGGACAATGAGCAGTTCTTC.

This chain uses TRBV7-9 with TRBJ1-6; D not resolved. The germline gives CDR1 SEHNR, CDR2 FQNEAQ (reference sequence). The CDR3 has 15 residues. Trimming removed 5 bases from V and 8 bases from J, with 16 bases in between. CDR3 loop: CASSPGDPRDSPLHF. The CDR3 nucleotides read TGTGCCAGCAGCCCGGGAGATCCTAGGGATTCACCCCTCCACTTT.

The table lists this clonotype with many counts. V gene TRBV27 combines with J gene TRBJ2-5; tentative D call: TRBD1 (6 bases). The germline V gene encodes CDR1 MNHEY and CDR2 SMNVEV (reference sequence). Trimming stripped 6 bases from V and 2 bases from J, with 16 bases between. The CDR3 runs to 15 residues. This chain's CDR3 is CASRKTGWRQETQYF. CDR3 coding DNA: TGTGCCAGCAGGAAAACAGGGTGGAGGCAAGAGACCCAGTACTTC.

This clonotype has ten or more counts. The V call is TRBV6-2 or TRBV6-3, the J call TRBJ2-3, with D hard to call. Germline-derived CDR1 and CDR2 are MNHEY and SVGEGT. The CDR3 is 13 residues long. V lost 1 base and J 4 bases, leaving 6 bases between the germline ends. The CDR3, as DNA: TGTGCCAGCAGTTACTGGGTGGCAGATACGCAGTATTTT. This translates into CASSYWVADTQYF.

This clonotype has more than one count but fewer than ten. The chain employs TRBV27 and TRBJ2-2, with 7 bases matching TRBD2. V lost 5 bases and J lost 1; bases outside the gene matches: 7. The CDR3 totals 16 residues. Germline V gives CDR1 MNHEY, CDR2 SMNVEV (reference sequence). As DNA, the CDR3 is TGTGCCAGCAGTAAAGGGAGGGCCCTGAACACCGGGGAGCTGTTTTTT. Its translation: CASSKGRALNTGELFF.

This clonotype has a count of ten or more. The CDR3 DNA reads as TGTGCCATCAGTGAAACTAATCCCGGGGAGCTGTTTTTT. This sequence encodes CAISETNPGELFF. The chain employs TRBV10-3 and TRBJ2-2, with D unclear. The length of the CDR3 is 13 residues. The germline V gene has CDR1 ENHRY and CDR2 SYGVKD. V gave up 3 bases and J gave up 6 bases, with 8 bases separating them.

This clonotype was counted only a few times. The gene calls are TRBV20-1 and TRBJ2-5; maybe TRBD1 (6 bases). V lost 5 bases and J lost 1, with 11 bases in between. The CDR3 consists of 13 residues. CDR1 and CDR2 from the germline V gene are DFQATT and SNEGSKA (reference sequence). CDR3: CSARRTAQETQYF. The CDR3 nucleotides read TGCAGTGCTCGAAGGACAGCCCAAGAGACCCAGTACTTC.

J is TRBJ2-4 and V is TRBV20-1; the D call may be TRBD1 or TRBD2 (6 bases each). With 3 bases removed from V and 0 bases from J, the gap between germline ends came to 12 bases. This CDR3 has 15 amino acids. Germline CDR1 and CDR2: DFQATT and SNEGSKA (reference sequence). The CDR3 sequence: CSASNRGLAKNIQYF. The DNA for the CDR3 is TGCAGTGCTAGTAACCGGGGGCTAGCCAAAAACATTCAGTACTTC.

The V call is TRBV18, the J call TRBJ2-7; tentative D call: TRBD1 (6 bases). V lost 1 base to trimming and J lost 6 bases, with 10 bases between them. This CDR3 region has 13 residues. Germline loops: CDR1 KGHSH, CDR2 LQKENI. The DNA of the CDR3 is TGTGCCAGCTCACCACGGGGGCCCGGCGAGCAGTACTTC. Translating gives CASSPRGPGEQYF.

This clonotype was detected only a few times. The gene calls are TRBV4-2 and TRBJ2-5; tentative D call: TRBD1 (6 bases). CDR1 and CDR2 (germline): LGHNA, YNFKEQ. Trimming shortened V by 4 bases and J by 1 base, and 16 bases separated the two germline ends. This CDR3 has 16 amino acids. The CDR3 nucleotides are TGTGCCAGCAGCCCTGTCCCGGGACAAATCCAAGAGACCCAGTACTTC. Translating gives CASSPVPGQIQETQYF.